The 21 T cell receptor beta chains below all came from one sample that was sequenced in a study of immune characterization of retroperitoneal liposarcoma. TCRdb reprocessed the PCR reads with MiXCR, giving one entry per CDR3 protein. The profile shows some 7,000 distinct CDR3 sequences, around 40% of them singletons. The sequencing input was tumor tissue. These receptors originate from a male donor with retroperitoneal liposarcoma.

At least ten counts were recorded for this clonotype. The J gene is TRBJ2-1, the V gene TRBV6-1; 7 positions agree with TRBD2. There are 15 residues in the CDR3. The junction had 3 bases not matched to a gene; V was cut back by 2 bases and J by 2 bases. Germline CDR1 MNHNS, CDR2 SASEGT. CDR3 DNA sequence: TGTGCCAGCAGTGAATGGCTAGCGGCCTACAATGAGCAGTTCTTC. Translated: CASSEWLAAYNEQFF.

A remark on this clonotype: One end of the junction is discordant with germline, which a read error may explain. The chain joins TRBV6-5 to TRBJ2-1; TRBD1 or TRBD2 may be the D gene (5 bases each). Germline V gene lookup returns CDR1 MNHEY and CDR2 SVGAGI. This CDR3 comprises 15 residues. This chain's CDR3 is CASSDSEGLGNEQFF. CDR3 in DNA: TGTGCCAGCAGTGACTCCGAGGGGTTGGGGAATGAGCAGTTCTTC.

This clonotype was recorded at least ten times. The rearrangement uses TRBV11-2 and TRBJ2-1; D perhaps matches TRBD1 (6 bases). The V gene lost 2 bases and the J gene lost 6 bases, with 8 bases spanning the gap. The length of the CDR3 is 13 residues. Germline V gene data show CDR1 as SGHAT and CDR2 as FQNNGV. DNA of the CDR3: TGTGCCAGCAGCTTATTACAGGGCAATGAGCAGTTCTTC. The encoded protein is CASSLLQGNEQFF.

This clonotype is labeled large. This sequence joins TRBV7-2 and TRBJ2-1, with TRBD2 matching 7 bases. The J call may be wrong; the DNA end is better matched by TRBJ2-7. CDR3 length: 14 amino acids. Germline loops: CDR1 SGHTA, CDR2 FQGNSA. Written as DNA, the CDR3 is TGTGCCAGCAGCTTAGATCCTAGCGGCTACGAGCAGTACTTC. The encoded protein is CASSLDPSGYEQYF.

This clonotype is medium-sized (0.01 to 0.1%) by share. V and J are TRBV12-3 or TRBV12-4 and TRBJ2-1; TRBD2 matches at 10 bases. V lost 2 bases to trimming and J lost 5 bases; unmatched junction nucleotides: 0. The CDR3 runs to 14 residues. In DNA form, the CDR3 reads TGTGCCAGCAGTTTACTAGCGGGAGACAATGAGCAGTTCTTC. Its protein is CASSLLAGDNEQFF.

The CDR3 reads CASSHSGNEQFF. The CDR3 DNA sequence: TGTGCCAGCAGCCACAGTGGCAATGAGCAGTTCTTC. This chain connects TRBV12-3 or TRBV12-4 to TRBJ2-1; the D is unclear. The germline V and J ends were trimmed by 6 bases and 6 bases, with 9 bases remaining between them. The CDR3 is made up of 12 amino acids.

This clonotype was seen a single time. The genes are TRBV11-3 and TRBJ2-1; possibly TRBD1 for D (5 bases). The closer fit of TRBJ2-5 to the DNA end suggests the J call may be wrong. This CDR3 is built from 14 residues. Germline CDR1 and CDR2: SGHNT and YENEEA. For the CDR3, the DNA is TGTGCCAGCAGACAGGATGCGTACCAAGAGACCCAGTACTTC. Translating it yields CASRQDAYQETQYF.

V usage is TRBV7-2 and J usage is TRBJ2-2, with D possibly being TRBD1 or TRBD2 (5 bases each). Germline V gene lookup returns CDR1 SGHTA and CDR2 FQGNSA. With 4 bases removed from V and 1 base from J, the gap between germline ends came to 13 bases. The CDR3 has 16 amino acids. The CDR3 DNA reads TGTGCCAGCAGCTCCGGGACGACCTTGAACACCGGGGAGCTGTTTTTT. Its protein product is CASSSGTTLNTGELFF.

This clonotype occurred a few times. The rearrangement joins TRBV12-3 or TRBV12-4 to TRBJ2-1, with a weak D call TRBD2 (6 bases). The CDR3 contains 11 residues. With 4 bases removed from V and 13 bases from J, the gap between germline ends came to 11 bases. CDR3 protein: CASSSGLLQFF. In DNA, the CDR3 is TGTGCCAGCAGTTCGGGACTCCTCCAGTTCTTC.

This clonotype was seen a handful of times. The chain links TRBV27 to TRBJ2-1, with D tentatively TRBD2 (5 bases). CDR1 is MNHEY, CDR2 SMNVEV, per germline (reference sequence). This CDR3 comprises 14 residues. The V end lost 5 bases, the J end lost 8 bases, and 16 bases lay between the germline ends. CDR3 DNA: TGTGCCAGCAGTCCGTCTACGGCCGGGGATGAGCAGTTCTTC. It translates to CASSPSTAGDEQFF.

V usage is TRBV10-1 and J usage is TRBJ2-3; either TRBD1 or TRBD2 may fit D (5 bases each). The CDR3 consists of 13 residues. Per germline, CDR1 WNHNN and CDR2 SYGVQD (reference sequence). Trimming cost V 5 bases and J 4 bases, with 10 bases left between them. CDR3 in amino acids: CASSRGKADTQYF. The CDR3 DNA sequence: TGCGCCAGCAGTCGGGGCAAAGCAGATACGCAGTATTTT.

This chain connects TRBV6-1 to TRBJ2-5; the match to TRBD2 covers 12 bases. The closer fit of TRBJ2-1 to the DNA end suggests the J call may be wrong. The CDR3 sequence is 15 residues long. CDR1 is MNHNS and CDR2 is SASEGT in the germline V gene. The CDR3 sequence is CASSEVSGLAGEQFF. The DNA for the CDR3 is TGTGCCAGCAGTGAAGTTTCGGGACTAGCGGGCGAGCAGTTCTTC.

This clonotype was counted ten times or more. CDR3 amino acids: CASSGGLAGLYNEQYF. DNA for the CDR3: TGTGCCAGCAGTGGGGGACTAGCGGGTTTGTACAATGAGCAGTACTTC. The chain recombines TRBV6-1 with TRBJ2-1; 12 bases are a match to TRBD2. The J call is uncertain, as TRBJ2-7 better fits the DNA end. In germline, CDR1 is MNHNS, CDR2 SASEGT. The CDR3 loop spans 16 amino acids.

The chain recombines TRBV6-1 with TRBJ2-1; no reliable D call. The V gene lost 8 bases and the J gene lost 2 bases, with 16 bases spanning the gap. Germline CDR1 reads MNHNS; CDR2 reads SASEGT. The length of the CDR3 is 15 residues. CDR3: CASRDLLITYNEQFF. CDR3 nucleotides: TGTGCCAGCCGAGACCTCCTTATTACCTACAATGAGCAGTTCTTC.

V gene TRBV5-4 combines with J gene TRBJ2-5; 8 bases are a match to TRBD2. The CDR3 covers 16 residues. CDR1 is SGHNT, CDR2 YYREEE, per germline (reference sequence). With V trimmed by 4 bases and J by 5 bases, 13 bases remained unmatched. The CDR3 reads CASSPSTRGRRETQYF. DNA for the CDR3: TGTGCCAGCAGCCCATCTACTCGCGGGAGGAGGGAGACCCAGTACTTC.

By proportion, this clonotype is medium-sized. A much larger clone lies one base from this, so it may be a read error. V gene TRBV7-2 combines with J gene TRBJ2-1; the D is unclear. The assigned J gene may be wrong: the sequence end matches TRBJ2-7 better. CDR3 length: 14 residues. The V gene's germline CDR1 is SGHTA and CDR2 FQGNSA. This CDR3 reads CASSSPGQYNEQYF. CDR3 bases: TGTGCCAGCAGCTCCCCCGGCCAATACAATGAGCAGTACTTC.

This clonotype was seen more than once but under ten times. J is TRBJ2-1 and V is TRBV6-1; D is uncertain. The J call is doubtful: the DNA matches TRBJ2-5 better. This CDR3 region has 12 residues. Germline loops: CDR1 MNHNS, CDR2 SASEGT. The CDR3 DNA reads TGTGCCAGCAGTACCACTGGGGAGACCCAGTACTTC. It yields the protein CASSTTGETQYF.

In this sample, this clonotype is large (0.1 to 1%). This chain uses TRBV7-2 with TRBJ2-1; D may be TRBD1 (5 bases). The CDR3 consists of 15 residues. Trimming left V 5 bases short and J 4 bases short, with 15 bases between. Germline values: CDR1 SGHTA, CDR2 FQGNSA. CDR3 protein: CASSPPGNLYNEQFF. CDR3 bases: TGTGCCAGCAGCCCCCCAGGGAACCTATACAATGAGCAGTTCTTC.

For the CDR3, the DNA is TGTGCCAGCAGTGACCACGGAAGTAGGGCAGATACGCAGTATTTT. Residues: CASSDHGSRADTQYF. The chain uses TRBV6-5 and TRBJ2-3; no firm D call. The CDR3 sequence is 15 residues long. The germline V gene encodes CDR1 MNHEY and CDR2 SVGAGI. V was trimmed by 5 bases and J by 4 bases, leaving 16 bases between them.

There are many counts of this clonotype. A much larger clone differs by one base, so this may be a read error. The rearrangement joins TRBV6-1 to TRBJ2-1; D uncertain. V lost 2 bases and J lost 6, with 11 bases in between. CDR1 is MNHNS and CDR2 is SASEGT in the germline V gene. This CDR3 is built from 14 residues. CDR3 sequence: CASSERVAGNEQFF. The CDR3 DNA sequence: TGTGCCAGCAGTGAACGTGTCGCCGGCAATGAGCAGTTCTTC.

This clonotype is judged large. The chain joins TRBV6-1 to TRBJ2-1; no definite D call. Germline V lookup: CDR1 MNHNS, CDR2 SASEGT. CDR3 size: 13 residues. Trimming removed 5 bases at V and 5 bases at J, with 10 bases between. The CDR3 sequence is CASSWAVNNEQFF. The CDR3 nucleotides read TGTGCCAGCAGTTGGGCCGTTAACAATGAGCAGTTCTTC.